This T cell receptor (beta chain) comes out of a study of PD-1 blockade in classical Hodgkin lymphoma. Whole-study results and caveats: Newly diagnosed patients were reported to start with lower TCR diversity than healthy donors. Repertoires differed for reasons still undefined, possibly disease activity or prior therapy.

Indicated time point: newly diagnosed, previously untreated cHL patient sample. Thawed PBMCs were the source of CD4+ T cells, purified by magnetic negative selection. Comparison relied on PBMCs that came from newly diagnosed, untreated classical Hodgkin lymphoma. In its sample, this clone was seen a few times. Its antigen remains unknown. Data came from immunoSEQ multiplex PCR; TCRdb stores just in-frame clones and leaves some out. The sample has some 28,000 clones, 89% seen once; the top ten hold roughly 0.35%. With V trimmed by 5 bases and J by 4 bases, 6 bases remained unmatched. The V gene's germline CDR1 is MNHEY and CDR2 SVGAGI. The length of the CDR3 is 14 residues.

The clonotype comes from a human donor with classical Hodgkin lymphoma. The chain employs TRBV6-5 and TRBJ1-2, with 8 bases aligning to TRBD1. Sequences were obtained from CD4+ T cells from blood. CDR3 sequence reads: CASSTGQGIYGYTF. CDR3 DNA: TGTGCCAGCAGTACCGGACAGGGAATCTATGGCTACACCTTC.